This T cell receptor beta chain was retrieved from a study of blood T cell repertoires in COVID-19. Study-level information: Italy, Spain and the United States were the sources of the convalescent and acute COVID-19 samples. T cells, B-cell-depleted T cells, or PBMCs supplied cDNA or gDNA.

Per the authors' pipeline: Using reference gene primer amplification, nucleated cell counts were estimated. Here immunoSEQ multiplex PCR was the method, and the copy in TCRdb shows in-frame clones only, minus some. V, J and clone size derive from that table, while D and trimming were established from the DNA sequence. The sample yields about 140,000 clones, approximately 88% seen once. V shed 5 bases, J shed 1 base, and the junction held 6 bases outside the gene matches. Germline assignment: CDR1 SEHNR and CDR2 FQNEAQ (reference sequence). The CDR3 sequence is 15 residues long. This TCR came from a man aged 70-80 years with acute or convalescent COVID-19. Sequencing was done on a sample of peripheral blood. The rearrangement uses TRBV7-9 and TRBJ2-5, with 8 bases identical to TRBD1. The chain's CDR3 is CASSRPGGPQETQYF. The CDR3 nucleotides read TGTGCCAGCAGCCGTCCAGGGGGCCCCCAAGAGACCCAGTACTTC.